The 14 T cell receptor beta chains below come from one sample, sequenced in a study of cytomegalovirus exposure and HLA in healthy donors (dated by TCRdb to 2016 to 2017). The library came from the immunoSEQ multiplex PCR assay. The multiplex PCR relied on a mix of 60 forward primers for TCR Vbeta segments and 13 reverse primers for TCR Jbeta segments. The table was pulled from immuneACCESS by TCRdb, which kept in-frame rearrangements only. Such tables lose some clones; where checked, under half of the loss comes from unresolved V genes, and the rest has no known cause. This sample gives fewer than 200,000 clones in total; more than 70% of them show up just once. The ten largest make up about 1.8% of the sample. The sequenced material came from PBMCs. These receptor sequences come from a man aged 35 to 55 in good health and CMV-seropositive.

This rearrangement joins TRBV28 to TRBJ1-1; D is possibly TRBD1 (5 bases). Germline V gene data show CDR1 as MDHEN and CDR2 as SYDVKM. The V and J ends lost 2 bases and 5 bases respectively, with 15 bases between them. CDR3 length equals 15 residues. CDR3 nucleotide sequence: TGTGCCAGCAGTTTAACGGGACCGGGGGGAACTGAAGCTTTCTTT. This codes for CASSLTGPGGTEAFF.

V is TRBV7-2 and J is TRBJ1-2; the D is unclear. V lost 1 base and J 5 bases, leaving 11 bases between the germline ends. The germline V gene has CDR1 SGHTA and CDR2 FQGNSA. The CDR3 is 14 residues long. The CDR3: CASSLVVGAYGYTF. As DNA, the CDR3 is TGTGCCAGCAGCTTAGTCGTGGGCGCTTATGGCTACACCTTC.

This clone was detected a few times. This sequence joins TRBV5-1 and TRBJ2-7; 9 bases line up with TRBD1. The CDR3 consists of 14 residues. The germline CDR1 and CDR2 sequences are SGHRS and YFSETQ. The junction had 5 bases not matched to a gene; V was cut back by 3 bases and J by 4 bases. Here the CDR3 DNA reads TGCGCCAGCAGCTCCGGGACAGGGTTGTACGAGCAGTACTTC. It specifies CASSSGTGLYEQYF.

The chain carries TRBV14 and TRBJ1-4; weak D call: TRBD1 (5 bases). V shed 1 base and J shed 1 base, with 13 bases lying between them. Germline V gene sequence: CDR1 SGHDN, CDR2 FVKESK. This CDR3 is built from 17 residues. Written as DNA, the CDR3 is TGTGCCAGCAGCCAAGTATTGGGGCTCCGAACTAATGAAAAACTGTTTTTT. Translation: CASSQVLGLRTNEKLFF.

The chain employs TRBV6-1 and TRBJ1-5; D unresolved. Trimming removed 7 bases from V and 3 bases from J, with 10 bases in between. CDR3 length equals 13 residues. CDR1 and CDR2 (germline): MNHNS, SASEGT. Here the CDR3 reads CASNGVSNQPQHF. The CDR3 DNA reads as TGTGCCAGCAACGGGGTATCCAATCAGCCCCAGCATTTT.

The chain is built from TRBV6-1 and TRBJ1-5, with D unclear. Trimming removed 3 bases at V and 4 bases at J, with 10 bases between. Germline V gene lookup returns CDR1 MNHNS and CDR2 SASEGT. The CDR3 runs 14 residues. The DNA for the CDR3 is TGTGCCAGCAGTGACATGTGGAGGAATCAGCCCCAGCATTTT. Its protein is CASSDMWRNQPQHF.

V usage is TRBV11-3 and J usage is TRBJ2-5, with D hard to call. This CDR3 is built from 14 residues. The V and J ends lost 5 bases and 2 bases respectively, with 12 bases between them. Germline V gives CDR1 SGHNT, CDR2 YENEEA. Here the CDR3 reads CASSPGQRQETQYF. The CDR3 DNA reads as TGTGCCAGCAGCCCTGGCCAGCGACAAGAGACCCAGTACTTC.

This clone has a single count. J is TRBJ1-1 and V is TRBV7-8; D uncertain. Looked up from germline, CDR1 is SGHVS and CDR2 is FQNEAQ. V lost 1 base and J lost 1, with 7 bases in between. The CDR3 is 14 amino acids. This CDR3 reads CASSLGARNTEAFF. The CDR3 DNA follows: TGTGCCAGCAGCTTAGGGGCCCGGAACACTGAAGCTTTCTTT.

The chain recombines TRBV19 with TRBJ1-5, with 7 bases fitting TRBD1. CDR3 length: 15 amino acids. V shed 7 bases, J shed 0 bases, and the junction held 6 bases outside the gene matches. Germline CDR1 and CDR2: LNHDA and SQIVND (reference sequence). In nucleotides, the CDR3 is TGTGCCAGTATGACAGGGCCATATAGCAATCAGCCCCAGCATTTT. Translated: CASMTGPYSNQPQHF.

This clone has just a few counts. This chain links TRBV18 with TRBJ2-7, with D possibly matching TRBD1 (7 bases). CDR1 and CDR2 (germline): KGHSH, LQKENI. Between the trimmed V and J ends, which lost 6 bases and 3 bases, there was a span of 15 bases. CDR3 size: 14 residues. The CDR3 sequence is CASSSGGGLYEQYF. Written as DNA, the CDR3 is TGTGCCAGCTCCTCCGGAGGGGGCCTCTACGAGCAGTACTTC.

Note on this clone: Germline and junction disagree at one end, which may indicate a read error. The CDR3 here is CAWERHWIWKHHIF. The DNA of the CDR3 is TGTGCCTGGGAACGACACTGGATCTGGAAACACCATATATTT. This chain connects TRBV30 to TRBJ1-3; D not resolved. Germline V CDR1 and CDR2: GTSNPN, SVGIG (reference sequence). The CDR3 extends over 14 amino acids.

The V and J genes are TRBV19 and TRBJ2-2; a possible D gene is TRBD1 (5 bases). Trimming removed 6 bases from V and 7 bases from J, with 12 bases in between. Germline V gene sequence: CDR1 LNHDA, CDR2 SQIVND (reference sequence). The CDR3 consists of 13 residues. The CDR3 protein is CASRARDGGELFF. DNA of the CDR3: TGTGCCAGTAGGGCCAGGGATGGCGGGGAGCTGTTTTTT.

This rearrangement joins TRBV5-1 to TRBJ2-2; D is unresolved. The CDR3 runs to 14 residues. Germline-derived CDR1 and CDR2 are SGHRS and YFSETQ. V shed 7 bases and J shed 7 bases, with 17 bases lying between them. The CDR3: CASRKETGIGELFF. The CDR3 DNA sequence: TGCGCCAGCCGCAAGGAGACTGGCATCGGGGAGCTGTTTTTT.

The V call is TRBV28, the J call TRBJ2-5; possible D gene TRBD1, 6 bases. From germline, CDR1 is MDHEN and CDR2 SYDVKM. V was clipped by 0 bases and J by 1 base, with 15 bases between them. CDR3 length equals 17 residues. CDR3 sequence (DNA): TGTGCCAGCAGTTTATGGGGTAATGGACAGACCCAAGAGACCCAGTACTTC. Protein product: CASSLWGNGQTQETQYF.